This section outlines one T cell receptor (beta chain) sequence together with its context. The antigen remains undetermined. Some clones are missing from TCRdb's copy, which holds only in-frame ones; the method was immunoSEQ multiplex PCR. The profile shows about 65,000 clones, 75% to 90% of them singletons. The unexposed donors gave CD4+ T cells in about 2011-2019, prior to COVID-19. CD4 enrichment then naive enrichment separated naive from memory CD4+ cells. Trimming cost V 4 bases and J 0 bases; bases outside gene matches: 4. The CDR3 contains 15 residues. Germline CDR1 is SGHKS and CDR2 is YYEKEE (reference sequence). The sample comes from a study of CD4 T cells in relation to SARS-CoV-2 and coronaviruses. General observations from the study: SARS-CoV-2-driven expansion was significantly weaker in crossreactive than monoreactive clones. Culture-expanded clones reflect memory recall rather than primary priming during culture.

The genes are TRBV5-5 and TRBJ2-1; 7 bases map to TRBD1. The clonotype was recovered from a human donor in good health. Specimen: memory CD4+ T cells from PBMCs. The CDR3 is CASSVEGASYNEQFF. CDR3 DNA: TGTGCCAGCAGCGTTGAGGGGGCCTCCTACAATGAGCAGTTCTTC.